This TCR beta chain was documented in a study of CD8+ T cells in alopecia areata. A word on this clone: The antigen remains undetermined.

Study-level results: A great number of expanded lesional clones endured in scalp and blood during tofacitinib. Scalp sample data also include resident alphabeta T cells from normal skin. Shared TCR sequences were less clear between patients than in mice, possibly partly from HLA diversity.

Treatment in this sample: oral pan-JAK inhibitor, 5-10 mg twice daily. RNA extraction and reverse transcription yielded cDNA as sequencing template. Measured with immunoSEQ multiplex PCR; TCRdb has only the in-frame clones, and not every one. The sample has 95,000 to 110,000 clones; around 84% are singletons. This sequence originates from a human donor with alopecia areata. Here the sequenced sample was CD8+ T cells sorted from blood, taken at week 34, from a patient treated with tofacitinib.

CDR3 sequence: CASSSASESYEQYF. The DNA of the CDR3 is TGTGCCAGCAGCTCAGCTAGCGAATCCTACGAGCAGTACTTC. The J gene is TRBJ2-7, the V gene TRBV9, with a possible D match to TRBD2 (6 bases). CDR1 and CDR2 from the germline V gene are SGDLS and YYNGEE. The CDR3 spans 14 residues. Trimming removed 4 bases at V and 1 base at J, with 12 bases between.